One and the same sample provided the 5 T cell receptor beta chains below, sequenced in a study of T cells expressing NK-cell markers. From the 5' RACE reads, TCRdb lists one entry per CDR3 protein and no DNA. The sample table sets out about 150,000 distinct CDR3 sequences. Sequenced material: blood T cells: a sorted CD56 or NKG2C T cell subset, CD4+ or CD8+ T cells, or bulk PBMC T cells (not recorded which). All receptors come from a woman aged 45-65 years in good health.

This rearrangement joins TRBV13 to TRBJ2-3; lacking DNA, the TRBD2 call made by TCRdb goes unchecked. The length of the CDR3 is 17 residues. CDR1 and CDR2 from the germline V gene are PRHDT and FYEKMQ (reference sequence). The CDR3 sequence is CASSPGGLAGFTDTQYF.

V is TRBV11-3 and J is TRBJ2-7; checking the TCRdb D call of TRBD1 is not possible without DNA. The length of the CDR3 is 15 residues. From germline, CDR1 is SGHNT and CDR2 YENEEA. CDR3 amino acids: CASKPRGTNTYEQYF.

V usage is TRBV24-1 and J usage is TRBJ2-7; TCRdb's assignment of TRBD1 cannot be checked, as there is no DNA. The CDR3 has 13 residues. Germline V CDR1 and CDR2: KGHDR, SFDVKD. CDR3 sequence reads: CATSDLGQGEQYF.

This rearrangement joins TRBV24-1 to TRBJ2-2; TCRdb picks TRBD2, but there is no DNA to check that call. This CDR3 is built from 16 residues. Germline V gives CDR1 KGHDR, CDR2 SFDVKD. This CDR3 is CATSDLRLAGGRELFF.

V is TRBV7-9 and J is TRBJ2-6; TCRdb gives TRBD1 as the D gene, but with no DNA this cannot be confirmed. Per germline, CDR1 SEHNR and CDR2 FQNEAQ (reference sequence). This CDR3 is built from 15 residues. The CDR3 loop reads CASSLVGAGANVLTF.